The 2 T cell receptor beta chains in this list originate from one sample, sequenced in a study of PD-L1 blockade in urothelial cancer (dated by TCRdb to about 2017). Explained via the paper, the time point label denotes: pretreatment peripheral blood. Receptors were amplified or captured by the immunoSEQ multiplex PCR assay. Held by TCRdb, this immuneACCESS table contains in-frame sequences only and omits some clones. Under half of the omission traces to an unresolved V gene where checked; the cause of the rest is unknown. The sample profile shows some 74,000 clones; around 81% of them were found once. Of the sample, more than 6.5% is held by the ten largest clones. Sequenced here: PBMCs, sampled around atezolizumab (anti-PD-L1) treatment. These receptors all stem from a man aged 35 to 55 with urothelial cancer.

The chain recombines TRBV6-5 with TRBJ1-2, with 7 bases that match TRBD1. V lost 4 bases and J lost 6; bases outside the gene matches: 8. The CDR3 runs 14 residues. Per the germline V gene, CDR1 is MNHEY and CDR2 is SVGAGI. In DNA form, the CDR3 reads TGTGCCAGCAGTTCCCCCCGACAGGGTGATGGCTACACCTTC. This sequence encodes CASSSPRQGDGYTF.

This chain connects TRBV5-1 to TRBJ2-7; TRBD1 is a possible D gene (6 bases). CDR1 is SGHRS, CDR2 YFSETQ, per germline. Trimming removed 4 bases from V and 4 bases from J, with 15 bases in between. The CDR3 extends over 14 amino acids. CDR3 protein: CASSRLSTGYEQYF. CDR3 coding DNA: TGCGCCAGCAGCCGGCTGAGTACAGGGTACGAGCAGTACTTC.